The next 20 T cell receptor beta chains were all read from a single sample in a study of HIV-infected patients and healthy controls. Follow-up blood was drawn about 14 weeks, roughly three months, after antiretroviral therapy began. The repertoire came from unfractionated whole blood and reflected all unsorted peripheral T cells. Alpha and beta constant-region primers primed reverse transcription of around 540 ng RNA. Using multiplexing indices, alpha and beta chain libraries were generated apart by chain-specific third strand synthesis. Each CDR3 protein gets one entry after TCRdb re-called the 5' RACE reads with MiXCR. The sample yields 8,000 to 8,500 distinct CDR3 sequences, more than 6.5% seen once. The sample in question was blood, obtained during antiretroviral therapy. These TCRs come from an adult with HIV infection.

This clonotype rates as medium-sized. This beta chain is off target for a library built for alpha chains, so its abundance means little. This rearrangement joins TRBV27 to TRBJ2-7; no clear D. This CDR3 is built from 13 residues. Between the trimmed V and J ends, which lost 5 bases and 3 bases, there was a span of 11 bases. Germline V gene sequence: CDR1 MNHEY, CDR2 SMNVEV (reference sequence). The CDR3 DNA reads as TGTGCCAGCAGTCTAGGAACCAACTACGAGCAGTACTTC. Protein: CASSLGTNYEQYF.

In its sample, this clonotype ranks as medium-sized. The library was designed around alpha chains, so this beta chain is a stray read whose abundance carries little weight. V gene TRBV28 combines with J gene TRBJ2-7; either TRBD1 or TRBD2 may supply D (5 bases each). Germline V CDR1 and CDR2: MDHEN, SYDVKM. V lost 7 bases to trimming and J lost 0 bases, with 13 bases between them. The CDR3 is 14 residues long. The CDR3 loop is CASTRGPSSYEQYF. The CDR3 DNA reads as TGTGCCAGCACGAGGGGACCGAGCTCCTACGAGCAGTACTTC.

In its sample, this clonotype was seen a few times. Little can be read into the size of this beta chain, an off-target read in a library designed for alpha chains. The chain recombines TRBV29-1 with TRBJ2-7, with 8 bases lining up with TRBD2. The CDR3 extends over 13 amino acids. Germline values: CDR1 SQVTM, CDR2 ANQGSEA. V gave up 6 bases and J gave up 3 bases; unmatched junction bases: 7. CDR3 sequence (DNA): TGCAGCGTGAGGACTAGCAACGGCTACGAGCAGTACTTC. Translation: CSVRTSNGYEQYF.

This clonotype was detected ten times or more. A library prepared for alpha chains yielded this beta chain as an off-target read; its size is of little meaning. Here the CDR3 DNA reads TGTGCCAGTAGTATCGCCCCTAACAATGAGCAGTTCTTC. Its translation: CASSIAPNNEQFF. The chain couples TRBV19 to TRBJ2-1, with D unclear. This CDR3 spans 13 amino acids. With 3 bases removed from V and 5 bases from J, the gap between germline ends came to 8 bases. Germline V gene data show CDR1 as LNHDA and CDR2 as SQIVND (reference sequence).

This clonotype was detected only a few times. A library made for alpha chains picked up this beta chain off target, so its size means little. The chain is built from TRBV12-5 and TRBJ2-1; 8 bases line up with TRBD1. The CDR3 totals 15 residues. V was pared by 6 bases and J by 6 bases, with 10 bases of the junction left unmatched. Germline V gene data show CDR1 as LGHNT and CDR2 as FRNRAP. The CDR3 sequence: CASGPGTGSANEQFF. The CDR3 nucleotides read TGTGCTAGTGGACCCGGGACAGGCTCTGCCAATGAGCAGTTCTTC.

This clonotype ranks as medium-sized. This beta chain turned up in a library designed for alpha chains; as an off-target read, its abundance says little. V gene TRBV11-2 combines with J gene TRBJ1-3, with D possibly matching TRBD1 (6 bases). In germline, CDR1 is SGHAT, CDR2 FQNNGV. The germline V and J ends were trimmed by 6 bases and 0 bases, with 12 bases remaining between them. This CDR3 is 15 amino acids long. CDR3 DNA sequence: TGTGCCAGCAGTCCCACAGGGAGCTCTGGAAACACCATATATTTT. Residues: CASSPTGSSGNTIYF.

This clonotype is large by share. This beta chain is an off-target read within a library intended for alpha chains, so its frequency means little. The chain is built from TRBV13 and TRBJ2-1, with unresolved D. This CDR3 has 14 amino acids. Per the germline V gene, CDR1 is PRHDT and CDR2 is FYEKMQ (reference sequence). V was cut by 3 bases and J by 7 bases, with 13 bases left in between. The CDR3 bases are TGTGCCAGCAGCTTGCCGGGCAGGTCGAATGAGCAGTTCTTC. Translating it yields CASSLPGRSNEQFF. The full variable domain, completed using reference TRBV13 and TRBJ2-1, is AAGVIQSPRHLIKEKRETATLKCYPIPRHDTVYWYQQGPGQDPQFLISFYEKMQSDKGSIPDRFSAQQFSDYHSELNMSSLELGDSALYFCASSLPGRSNEQFFGPGTRLTVL.

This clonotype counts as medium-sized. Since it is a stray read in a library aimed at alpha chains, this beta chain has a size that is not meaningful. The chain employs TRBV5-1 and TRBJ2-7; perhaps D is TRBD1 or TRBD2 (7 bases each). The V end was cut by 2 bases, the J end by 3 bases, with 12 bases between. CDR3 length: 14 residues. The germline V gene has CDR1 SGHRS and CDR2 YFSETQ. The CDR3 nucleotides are TGCGCCAGCAGCTTCGACAGGGAGGGCTACGAGCAGTACTTC. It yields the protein CASSFDREGYEQYF. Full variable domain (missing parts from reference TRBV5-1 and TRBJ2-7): KAGVTQTPRYLIKTRGQQVTLSCSPISGHRSVSWYQQTPGQGLQFLFEYFSETQRNKGNFPGRFSGRQFSNSRSEMNVSTLELGDSALYLCASSFDREGYEQYFGPGTRLTVT.

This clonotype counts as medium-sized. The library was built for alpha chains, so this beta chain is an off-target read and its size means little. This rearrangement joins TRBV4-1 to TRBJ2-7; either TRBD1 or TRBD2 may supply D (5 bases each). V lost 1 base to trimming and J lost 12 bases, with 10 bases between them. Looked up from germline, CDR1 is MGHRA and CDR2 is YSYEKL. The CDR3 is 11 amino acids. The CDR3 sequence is CASSQGGKRYF. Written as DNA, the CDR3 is TGCGCCAGCAGCCAAGGGGGGAAGCGGTACTTC.

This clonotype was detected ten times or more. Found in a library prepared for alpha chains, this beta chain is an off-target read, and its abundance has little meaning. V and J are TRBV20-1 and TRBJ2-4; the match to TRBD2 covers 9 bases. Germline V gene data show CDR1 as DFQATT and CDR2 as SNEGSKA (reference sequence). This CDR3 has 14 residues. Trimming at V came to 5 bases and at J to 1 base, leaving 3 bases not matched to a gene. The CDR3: CSAPSGRAKNIQYF. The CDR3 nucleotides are TGCAGTGCTCCCAGCGGGAGGGCCAAAAACATTCAGTACTTC.

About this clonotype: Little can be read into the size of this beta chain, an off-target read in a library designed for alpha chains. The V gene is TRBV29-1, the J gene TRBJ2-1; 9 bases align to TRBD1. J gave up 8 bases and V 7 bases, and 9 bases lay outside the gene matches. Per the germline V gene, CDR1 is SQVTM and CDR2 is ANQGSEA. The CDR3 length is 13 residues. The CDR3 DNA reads TGCAGCGCTATTGGGACAGGGCTCGATGAGCAGTTCTTC. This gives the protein CSAIGTGLDEQFF.

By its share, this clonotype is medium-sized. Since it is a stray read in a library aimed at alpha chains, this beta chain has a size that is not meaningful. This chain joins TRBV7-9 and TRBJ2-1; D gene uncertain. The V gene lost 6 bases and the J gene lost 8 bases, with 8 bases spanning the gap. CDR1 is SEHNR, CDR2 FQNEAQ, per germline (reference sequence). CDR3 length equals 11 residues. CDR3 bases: TGTGCCAGCAGAGAAAGCGATGAGCAGTTCTTC. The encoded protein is CASRESDEQFF.

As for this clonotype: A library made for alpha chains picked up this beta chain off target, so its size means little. The CDR3 sequence: CASSHLTSGLGDTQYF. CDR3 bases: TGTGCCAGCAGTCATTTGACTAGCGGGTTGGGAGATACGCAGTATTTT. The V and J genes are TRBV6-5 and TRBJ2-3; 10 bases line up with TRBD2. V lost 5 bases and J lost 5; bases outside the gene matches: 10. The germline gives CDR1 MNHEY, CDR2 SVGAGI. This CDR3 is 16 amino acids long.

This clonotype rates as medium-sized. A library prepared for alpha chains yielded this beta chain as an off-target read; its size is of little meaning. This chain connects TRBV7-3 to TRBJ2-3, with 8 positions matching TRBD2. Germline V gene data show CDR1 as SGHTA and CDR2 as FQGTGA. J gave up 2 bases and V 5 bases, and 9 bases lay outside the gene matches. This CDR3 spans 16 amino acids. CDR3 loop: CASSLRGGSSTDTQYF. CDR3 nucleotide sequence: TGTGCCAGCAGCCTCCGGGGGGGCTCTTCCACAGATACGCAGTATTTT.

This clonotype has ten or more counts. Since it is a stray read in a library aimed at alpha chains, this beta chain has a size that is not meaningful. The CDR3, as DNA: TGTGCCAGCAGCTTAGCGGGAGGGCCCGGCGGGGAGCTGTTTTTT. Protein: CASSLAGGPGGELFF. V usage is TRBV6-5 and J usage is TRBJ2-2; the match to TRBD2 covers 11 bases. The CDR3 loop spans 15 amino acids. Unmatched junction bases numbered 7, after V lost 6 bases and J lost 7 bases. Looked up from germline, CDR1 is MNHEY and CDR2 is SVGAGI.

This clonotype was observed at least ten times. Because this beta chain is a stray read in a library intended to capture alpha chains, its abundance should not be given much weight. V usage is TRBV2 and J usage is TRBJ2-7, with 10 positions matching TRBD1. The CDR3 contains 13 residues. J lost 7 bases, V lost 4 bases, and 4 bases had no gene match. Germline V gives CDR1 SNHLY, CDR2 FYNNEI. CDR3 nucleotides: TGTGCCAGCAGTGGACAGGGGGCGGGTGAGCAGTACTTC. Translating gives CASSGQGAGEQYF.

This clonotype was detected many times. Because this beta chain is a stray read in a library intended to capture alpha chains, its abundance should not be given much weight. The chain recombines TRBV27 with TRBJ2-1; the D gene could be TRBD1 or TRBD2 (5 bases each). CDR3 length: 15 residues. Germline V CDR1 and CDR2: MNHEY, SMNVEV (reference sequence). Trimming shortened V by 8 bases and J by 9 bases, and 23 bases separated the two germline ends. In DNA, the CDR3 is TGTGCCAGCGGCTGGGACCTCGCTTCACCTACTGAGCAGTTCTTC. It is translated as CASGWDLASPTEQFF.

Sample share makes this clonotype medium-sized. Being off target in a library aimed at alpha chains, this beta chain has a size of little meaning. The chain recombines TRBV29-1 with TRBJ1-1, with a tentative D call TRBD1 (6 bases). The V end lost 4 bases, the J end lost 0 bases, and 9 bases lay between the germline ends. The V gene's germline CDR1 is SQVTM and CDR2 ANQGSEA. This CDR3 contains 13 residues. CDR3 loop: CSVVGTLNTEAFF. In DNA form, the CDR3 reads TGCAGCGTTGTGGGGACACTGAACACTGAAGCTTTCTTT.

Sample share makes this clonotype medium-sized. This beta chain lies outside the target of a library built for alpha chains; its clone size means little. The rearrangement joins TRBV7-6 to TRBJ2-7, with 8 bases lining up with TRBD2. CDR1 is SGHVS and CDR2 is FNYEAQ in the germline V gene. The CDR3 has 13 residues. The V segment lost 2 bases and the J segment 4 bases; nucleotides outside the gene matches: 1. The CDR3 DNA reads TGTGCCAGCAGCTTAAGCGGGAGTTACGAGCAGTACTTC. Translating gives CASSLSGSYEQYF. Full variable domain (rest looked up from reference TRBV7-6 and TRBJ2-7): GAGVSQSPRYKVTKRGQDVALRCDPISGHVSLYWYRQALGQGPEFLTYFNYEAQQDKSGLPNDRFSAERPEGSISTLTIQRTEQRDSAMYRCASSLSGSYEQYFGPGTRLTVT.

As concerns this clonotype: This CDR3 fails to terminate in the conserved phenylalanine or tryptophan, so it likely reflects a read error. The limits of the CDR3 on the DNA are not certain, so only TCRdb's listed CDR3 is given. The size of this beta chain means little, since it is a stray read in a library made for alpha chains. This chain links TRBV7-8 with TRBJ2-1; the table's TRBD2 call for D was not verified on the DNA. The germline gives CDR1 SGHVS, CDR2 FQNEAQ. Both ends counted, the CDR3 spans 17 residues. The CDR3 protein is CARRLIGGEMDKNEKLL.